Below, 5 T cell receptor beta chains from the same sample are listed, as sequenced in a study of blood T cell repertoires in COVID-19 (dated by TCRdb to the early 2020s). The library was obtained by the immunoSEQ multiplex PCR assay. TCRdb limited this immuneACCESS table to in-frame rearrangements with V and J called. A share of clones is missing; checked studies link under half to unresolved V genes, and the rest is unexplained. This sample has about 78,000 clones in its table, and 80% to 95% of those were observed once. Together, the top ten hold under 1.1% of the sample. The specimen was peripheral blood. The receptors come from a woman in her 50s in a cohort sampled during active COVID-19.

V is TRBV7-3 and J is TRBJ2-2, with 7 bases that match TRBD1. With 5 bases clipped from V and 7 bases from J, the junction kept 10 bases outside the gene matches. CDR3 length equals 15 residues. CDR1 and CDR2 (germline): SGHTA, FQGTGA. The CDR3 DNA reads as TGTGCCAGCAGCCCAAGCACAGGGGTTAACGGGGAGCTGTTTTTT. It translates to CASSPSTGVNGELFF.

The chain links TRBV7-8 to TRBJ2-5, with 8 bases lining up with TRBD2. This CDR3 spans 16 amino acids. CDR1 SGHVS and CDR2 FQNEAQ come from the germline V gene. V gave up 2 bases and J gave up 3 bases; unmatched junction bases: 8. As DNA, the CDR3 is TGTGCCAGCAGCTTAAAGGCTAGCGGGCTAAAAGAGACCCAGTACTTC. Protein: CASSLKASGLKETQYF.

The chain combines TRBV20-1 with TRBJ2-3; D is perhaps TRBD1 (6 bases). Germline assignment: CDR1 DFQATT and CDR2 SNEGSKA (reference sequence). The CDR3 consists of 11 residues. V was cut by 4 bases and J by 6 bases, with 8 bases left in between. CDR3 sequence reads: CSATRGDTQYF. CDR3 nucleotide sequence: TGCAGTGCTACTAGGGGGGATACGCAGTATTTT.

Comments on this clone: At one end, the junction sequence differs from germline, possibly due to a read error. The chain uses TRBV15 and TRBJ1-1, with TRBD1 matching over 8 bases. The CDR3 runs to 15 residues. Germline V gene data show CDR1 as LNHNV and CDR2 as YYDKDF (reference sequence). The CDR3, as DNA: TGTGCCGCCAGCTCGCGACAGGGGAGGAACACTGAAGCTTTCTTT. It specifies CAASSRQGRNTEAFF.

This clone was recorded once. The rearrangement links TRBV19 to TRBJ1-3; TRBD1 agrees at 9 bases. The CDR3 sequence is 14 residues long. Losses at the gene ends were 9 bases for V and 2 bases for J; bases not matched to a gene: 5. Germline V lookup: CDR1 LNHDA, CDR2 SQIVND (reference sequence). CDR3 sequence (DNA): TGTGCCAGCCGACGGACAGGGGCTGGAAACACCATATATTTT. Its translation is CASRRTGAGNTIYF. Based on the CDR3 plus reference TRBV19 and TRBJ1-3, the full variable domain is DGGITQSPKYLFRKEGQNVTLSCEQNLNHDAMYWYRQDPGQGLRLIYYSQIVNDFQKGDIAEGYSVSREKKESFPLTVTSAQKNPTAFYLCASRRTGAGNTIYFGEGSWLTVV.